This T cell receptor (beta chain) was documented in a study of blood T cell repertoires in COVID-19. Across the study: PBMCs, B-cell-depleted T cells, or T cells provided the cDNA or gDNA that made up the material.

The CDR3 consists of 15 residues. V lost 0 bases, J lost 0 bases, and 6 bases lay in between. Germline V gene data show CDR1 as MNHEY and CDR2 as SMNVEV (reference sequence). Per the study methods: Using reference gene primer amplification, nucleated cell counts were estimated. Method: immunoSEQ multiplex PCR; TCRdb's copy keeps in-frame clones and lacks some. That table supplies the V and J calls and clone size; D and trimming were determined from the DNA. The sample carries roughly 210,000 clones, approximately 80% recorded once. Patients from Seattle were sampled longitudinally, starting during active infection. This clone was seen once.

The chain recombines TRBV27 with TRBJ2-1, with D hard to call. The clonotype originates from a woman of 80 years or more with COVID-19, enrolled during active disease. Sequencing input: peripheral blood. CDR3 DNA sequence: TGTGCCAGCAGTTTATCGGCCCACTCCTACAATGAGCAGTTCTTC. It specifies CASSLSAHSYNEQFF.